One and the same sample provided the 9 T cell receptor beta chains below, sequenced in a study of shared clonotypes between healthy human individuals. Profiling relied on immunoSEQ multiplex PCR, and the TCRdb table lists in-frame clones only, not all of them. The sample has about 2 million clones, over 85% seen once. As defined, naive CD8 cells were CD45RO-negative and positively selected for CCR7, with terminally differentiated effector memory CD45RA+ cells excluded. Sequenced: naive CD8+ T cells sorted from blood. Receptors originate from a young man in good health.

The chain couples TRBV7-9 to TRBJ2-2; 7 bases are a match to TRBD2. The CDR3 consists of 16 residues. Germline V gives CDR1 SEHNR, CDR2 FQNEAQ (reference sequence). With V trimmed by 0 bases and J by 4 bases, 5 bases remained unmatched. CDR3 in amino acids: CASSLAGLVGTGELFF. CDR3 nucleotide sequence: TGTGCCAGCAGCTTAGCAGGACTAGTGGGCACCGGGGAGCTGTTTTTT.

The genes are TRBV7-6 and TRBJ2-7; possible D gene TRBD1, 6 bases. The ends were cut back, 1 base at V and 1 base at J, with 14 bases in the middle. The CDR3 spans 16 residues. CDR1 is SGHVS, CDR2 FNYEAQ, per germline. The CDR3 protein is CASSLVFGQGSYEQYF. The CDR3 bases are TGTGCCAGCAGCTTAGTTTTCGGGCAGGGGTCCTACGAGCAGTACTTC. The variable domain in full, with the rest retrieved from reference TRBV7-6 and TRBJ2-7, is GAGVSQSPRYKVTKRGQDVALRCDPISGHVSLYWYRQALGQGPEFLTYFNYEAQQDKSGLPNDRFSAERPEGSISTLTIQRTEQRDSAMYRCASSLVFGQGSYEQYFGPGTRLTVT.

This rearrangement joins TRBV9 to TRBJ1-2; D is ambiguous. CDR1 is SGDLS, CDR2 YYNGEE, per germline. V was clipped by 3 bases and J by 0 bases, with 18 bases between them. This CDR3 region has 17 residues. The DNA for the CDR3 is TGTGCCAGCAGCGGAATGAACAGCTTTCATTCTAACTATGGCTACACCTTC. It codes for CASSGMNSFHSNYGYTF.

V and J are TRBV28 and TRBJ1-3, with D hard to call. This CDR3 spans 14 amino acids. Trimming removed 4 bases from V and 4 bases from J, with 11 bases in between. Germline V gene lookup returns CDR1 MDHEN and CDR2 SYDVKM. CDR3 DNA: TGTGCCAGCAGTTCCCCCCTCTGGGGAAACACCATATATTTT. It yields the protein CASSSPLWGNTIYF.

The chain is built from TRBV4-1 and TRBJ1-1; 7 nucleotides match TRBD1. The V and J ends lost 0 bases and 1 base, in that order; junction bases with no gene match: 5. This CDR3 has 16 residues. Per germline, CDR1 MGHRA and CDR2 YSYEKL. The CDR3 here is CASSQEEGAPNTEAFF. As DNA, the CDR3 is TGCGCCAGCAGCCAAGAAGAGGGGGCGCCGAACACTGAAGCTTTCTTT.

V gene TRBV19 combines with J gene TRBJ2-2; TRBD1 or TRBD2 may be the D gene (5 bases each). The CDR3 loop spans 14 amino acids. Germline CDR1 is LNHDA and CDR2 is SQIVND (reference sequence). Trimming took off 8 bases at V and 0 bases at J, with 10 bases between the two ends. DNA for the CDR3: TGTGCCAGTTGGGACCGGTCGAACACCGGGGAGCTGTTTTTT. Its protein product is CASWDRSNTGELFF. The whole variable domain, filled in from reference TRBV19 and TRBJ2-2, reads DGGITQSPKYLFRKEGQNVTLSCEQNLNHDAMYWYRQDPGQGLRLIYYSQIVNDFQKGDIAEGYSVSREKKESFPLTVTSAQKNPTAFYLCASWDRSNTGELFFGEGSRLTVL.

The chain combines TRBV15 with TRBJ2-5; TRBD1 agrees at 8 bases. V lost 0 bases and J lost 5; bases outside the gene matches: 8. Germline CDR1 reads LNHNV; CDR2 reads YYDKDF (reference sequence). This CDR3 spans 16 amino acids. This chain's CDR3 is CATSRDPGQGTETQYF. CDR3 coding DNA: TGTGCCACCAGCAGAGATCCCGGACAGGGAACGGAGACCCAGTACTTC.

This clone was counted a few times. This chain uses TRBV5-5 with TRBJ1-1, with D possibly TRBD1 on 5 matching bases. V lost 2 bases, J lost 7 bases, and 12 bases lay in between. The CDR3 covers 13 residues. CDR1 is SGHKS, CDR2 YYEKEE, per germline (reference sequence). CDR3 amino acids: CASSFFVDSEAFF. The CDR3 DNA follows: TGTGCCAGCAGCTTCTTCGTCGACAGTGAAGCTTTCTTT.

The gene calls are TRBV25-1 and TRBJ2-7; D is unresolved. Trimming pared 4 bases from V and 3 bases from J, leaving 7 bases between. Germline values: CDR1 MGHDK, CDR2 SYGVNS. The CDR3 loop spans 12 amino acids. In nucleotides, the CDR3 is TGTGCCAGCAGTGTGACCTTCTACGAGCAGTACTTC. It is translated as CASSVTFYEQYF.